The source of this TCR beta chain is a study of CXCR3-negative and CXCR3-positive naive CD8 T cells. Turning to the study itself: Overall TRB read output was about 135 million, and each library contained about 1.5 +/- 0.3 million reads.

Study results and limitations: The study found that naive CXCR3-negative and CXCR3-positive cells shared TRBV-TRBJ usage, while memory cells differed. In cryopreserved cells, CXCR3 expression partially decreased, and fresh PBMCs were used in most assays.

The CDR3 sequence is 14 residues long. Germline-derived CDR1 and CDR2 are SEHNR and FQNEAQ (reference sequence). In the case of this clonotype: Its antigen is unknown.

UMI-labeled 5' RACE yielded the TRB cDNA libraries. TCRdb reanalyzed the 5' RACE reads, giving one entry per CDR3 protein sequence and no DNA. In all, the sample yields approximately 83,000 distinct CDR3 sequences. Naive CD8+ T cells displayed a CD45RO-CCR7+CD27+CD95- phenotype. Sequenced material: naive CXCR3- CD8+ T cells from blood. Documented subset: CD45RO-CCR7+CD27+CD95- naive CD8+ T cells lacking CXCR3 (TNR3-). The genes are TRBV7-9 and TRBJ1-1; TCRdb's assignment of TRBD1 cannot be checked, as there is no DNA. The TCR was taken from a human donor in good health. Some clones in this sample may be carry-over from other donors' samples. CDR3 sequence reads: CASSLMTGGTEAFF. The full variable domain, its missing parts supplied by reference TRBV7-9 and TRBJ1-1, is DTGVSQNPRHKITKRGQNVTFRCDPISEHNRLYWYRQTLGQGPEFLTYFQNEAQLEKSRLLSDRFSAERPKGSFSTLEIQRTEQGDSAMYLCASSLMTGGTEAFFGQGTRLTVV.